Reported below is one T cell receptor beta chain. No antigen is known for it. No base-level quality is on record; no much larger clone is a single base apart. CDR3 length: 13 amino acids, cysteine to phenylalanine. Left in the record is the CDR3 DNA by itself, 39 bases read in frame from the first base. The germline V gene gives CDR1 as SGDLS and CDR2 as YYNGEE. The trim is 4 bases for V and 4 bases for J, with a gap of 12 bases between the germline ends. The source of the sample is a study of cytomegalovirus exposure and HLA in healthy donors listed by TCRdb under 2017. Context from the whole study: According to an earlier analysis of 550 to 750 of the donors, some 170 million T cells yielded roughly 110 million unique TCR beta sequences and around 300 Gb of sequence data. Every repertoire in the discovery cohort had been generated on one and the same sequencing platform. Across approximately 420 genotyped donors of the cohort, an average of approximately 220,000 unique TCR beta nucleotide sequences per donor were sequenced, and approximately 19% of those sequences were non-productive. The study used immunosequencing to profile the T cell repertoires of some 600 subjects and linked those repertoires to cytomegalovirus serostatus. In the later analysis, no new phenotypic data were used to find candidate immune exposures; instead, reliance was placed on TCR beta sequences and their occurrence across donors. Approximately 310 gigabases of sequencing data and around 85 million unique TCR sequences made up an early release that covered roughly 670 HLA-typed donors. A few DR-DQ haplotypes were handled as single units for association and clustering because linkage in the cohort was strong. An earlier analysis of 587 of the donors applied high-throughput TCR beta sequencing to assess whether each TCR beta V gene segment acted as functional or pseudogenic. Among the roughly 410 genotyped donors, approximately 81% belonged to the genetic ancestry cluster associated with self-reported Caucasian donors. The study aimed to test whether cataloging public T cell receptors could reveal signatures of past pathogen exposure. HLA typing included class I and class II loci at four-digit resolution. Alongside the repertoire data, information on donor age, sex, ethnicity and CMV serostatus was compiled. In a later genetic analysis, genome-wide SNP genotypes for 398 of the 666 donors were used, and that subset was treated as a discovery cohort. The number of typed donors differed by locus: about 620-640 for A, B, C, DRB1 and DQB1; approximately 520 for DQA1; roughly 600 for DPA1; and around 450 for DPB1. Besides the first cohort of 666 subjects, a separate validation cohort made up of 120 different subjects was used. The study combined high-throughput TCR immunosequencing, statistical association of individual TCRs with disease status, and machine learning to predict cytomegalovirus infection status. To study patterns of TCR occurrence, a later analysis re-analyzed previously published TCR beta repertoires from 666 donors and added high-resolution HLA genotyping. Results and caveats for the whole study, not just this receptor: In a later analysis, most CMV-associated TCR beta chains were found to appear HLA-restricted, with HLA associations seemingly driven largely by CMV exposure. Sequencing depth was assumed to be roughly uniform across donors in the presence/absence analyses, though that assumption may not hold. A later genetic analysis reported fewer N-insertions in productive TCRs among donors in an Asian-associated ancestry cluster than the approximately 700-donor mean. Specific HLA alleles were associated with 18,000 or so TCR beta sequences at a false discovery rate of 0.05 in a later analysis. In the study, 164 TCR beta chains were listed as associated with cytomegalovirus. This cohort had only TCR beta chains sequenced, and the lack of alpha or paired-chain data limited which features could be detected. In a later genetic analysis, a missense DCLRE1C variant was associated with V-gene and J-gene trimming of TCR beta chains, and the association was replicated in an independent cohort. Because some donors lacked HLA typing at each locus, the association tests relied only on the typed subset. In an earlier analysis of some 640 of the donors, most TCR beta V segments were observed in productive rearrangements about 90% or about 30% of the time, broadly matching IMGT annotations. The sequencing pipeline was judged likely to have produced a cluster of highly shared sequence variants as a technical artifact. In vitro tests confirmed that a few of the cytomegalovirus-associated TCR beta chains recognize cytomegalovirus antigens. Immune exposure information for the cohort was limited to CMV serostatus. Some IMGT-functional V segments, including TRBV6-2 and TRBV6-3, could not be distinguished by the 87-base-pair reads and were therefore excluded. While some public TCRs were present in many individuals, most TCR sequences turned up only very rarely across donors. In a later analysis, the rate of TCR association differed among HLA loci, with DRB1 alleles having the most associated TCRs and HLA-C alleles having the fewest. In a later analysis, HLA-associated TCR beta chains showed more clonal expansion and lower generation probabilities than non-associated chains that were equally common. Cytomegalovirus status was reported to be diagnosed by the classifier with high specificity and sensitivity in both the original and validation cohorts. Correlated functional status among segregating V segments might reflect linkage disequilibrium, but an unknown experimental factor could not be ruled out. A later analysis reported that several top co-occurrence clusters appeared linked to parvovirus B19, influenza, CMV and Epstein-Barr virus. The authors suggested that the approach could potentially be extended to other disease states and immunological phenotypes. The earlier analysis of nearly 600 of the donors excluded fewer than 20 rarely observed V segments, including chromosome 9 orphons, because counts were too low. When HLA alleles, especially DR and DQ, strongly co-occurred, TCR associations were difficult to assign to individual alleles. A further reported finding was that TCR beta sequences accurately predicted the HLA-A and HLA-B alleles for most subjects in the first cohort.

The cohort was made up of 500 to 800 healthy bone marrow donors. At the time of sampling, all cohort members were nominally healthy, though unrecorded immune exposures were likely present. The donor tested CMV seropositive, placing the donor among the approximately 290 seropositive members of the cohort. A peripheral blood sample was provided by each donor, and peripheral blood mononuclear cells were used for TCR beta sequencing. The Qiagen DNeasy Blood Extraction Kit was used to extract genomic DNA from the blood cell samples. Preparation of the library involved the immunoSEQ multiplex PCR assay. The multiplex PCR relied on a mix of 60 forward primers for TCR Vbeta segments and 13 reverse primers for TCR Jbeta segments. Amplification of the CDR3 region of rearranged TCR beta genes was performed with a multiplex PCR assay on genomic DNA. The Illumina HiSeq System was used to sequence the amplified TCR beta libraries as 87-base-pair reads. On the study's bioinformatics: A later analysis tallied 80 million to 95 million unique TCR beta chains across the 550 to 850 repertoires, and some 10 million of those chains were shared by two or more donors. Raw reads were error-corrected and collapsed into unique sequences with a nearest-neighbor algorithm that merged closely related sequences to remove PCR and sequencing errors. To assign V, D and J gene segments, CDR3 sequences were aligned to IMGT reference sequences. For a sequence to be retained, a match of at least six nucleotides to both a V gene segment and a J gene segment was required. A rearrangement was called productive if the CDR3 had no stop codons and remained in frame with V and J, and every other rearrangement was called non-productive. Following IMGT convention, CDR3 was defined as the stretch from the second conserved V-encoded cysteine up to the conserved J-encoded phenylalanine. The earlier analysis of roughly 590 of the donors excluded sequences that lacked an unambiguous match to a single V gene segment. In an earlier analysis of more than 500 of the donors, a V segment was called functional when productive rearrangements were above 56.7%, and segregating when the standard deviation between donors exceeded 5%. A statistical classification framework was built for diagnosing cytomegalovirus status from the catalog of TCR beta chain sequences. In a later analysis, V and J genes were assigned by comparing TCR nucleotide sequences against IMGT/GENE-DB human TR gene sequences. A later analysis assigned CDR3 sequences and most-parsimonious VDJ recombination scenarios with the TCRdist pipeline. In a later analysis, each TCR beta chain was defined by its CDR3 amino acid sequence together with its V-gene family, and reads without a unique V-gene family were excluded. In a later analysis, around 600 highly shared, low-generation-probability nucleotide sequences were removed to address suspected cross-contamination and a sequencing artifact. In a later analysis, a clonal expansion index was calculated for each public chain from normalized within-repertoire ranks of inferred template counts. In a later analysis, generation probabilities were computed using a VDJ recombination model fitted to out-of-frame rearrangements, and the results were checked against IGoR. In a later analysis, TCR-TCR, TCR-HLA and TCR-CMV co-occurrence was scored with hypergeometric tests, and a repertoire-size bias correction was applied to TCR pairs. False discovery rates were estimated in a later analysis by permuting HLA or CMV assignments 20 times. In a later analysis, co-occurring TCRs were grouped with DBSCAN, and TCRdist sequence similarity was added when clustering was performed within HLA-allele-positive subsets. Repertoires with fewer than 30,000 or more than 120,000 public chains, plus five repertoires with anomalous nucleotide sharing, were excluded from co-occurrence clustering. The source is immuneACCESS, and TCRdb retained only in-frame sequences with V and J called. Part of the clones is not carried over; for the studies checked, unresolved V genes explain less than half of this, and the remainder is unexplained. That table is the source of V, J and clone size, and D and trimming were worked out from the DNA. Within this sample are about 160,000 clones, with about 88% of them counted one time only. The biggest ten clones account for about 2.1% of the sample.

The TCR was taken from a man between 18 and 29 years old in good health and CMV-seropositive. Recombination connected TRBV9 to TRBJ2-7; TRBD2 is perhaps the D gene, given 5 matching bases. The material sequenced was PBMCs. The CDR3 in this case is CASSPPRGYEQYF. DNA sequence: TGTGCCAGCAGCCCCCCTCGGGGTTACGAGCAGTACTTC.